These T cell receptor beta chains were read from a single sample in a study of cytomegalovirus exposure and HLA in healthy donors. Measured with immunoSEQ multiplex PCR; TCRdb has only the in-frame clones, and not every one. The sample has 130,000 or so clones, about 8.5% seen once. Input material: PBMCs. These receptors were taken from a middle-aged man in good health and CMV-seronegative. Each CDR3 is given with its conserved first and last residue. The order of the fields is J gene, clone size, CDR3 length, D gene, V gene, CDR3 DNA, CDR3 protein. The D gene is left open where the match is weak. Expanded clones are given a class, and other clones once, few, many or no size at all.

TRBJ1-6 NA 16 TRBD1 TRBV5-6 TGTGCCAGCAACAAGGTTGGACAGGGGCTAAATTCACCCCTCCACTTT CASNKVGQGLNSPLHF
TRBJ1-2 few 15 NA TRBV5-1 TGCGCCAGCAGCTTACGGACAGCCGCAGGCTATGGCTACACCTTC CASSLRTAAGYGYTF
TRBJ1-5 few 13 NA TRBV19 TGTGCCAGTAGTACGGGGATCAATCAGCCCCAGCATTTT CASSTGINQPQHF
TRBJ2-7 NA 13 NA TRBV6-5 TGTGCCAGCAGTAACTCTGAAGTCTCCGAGCAGTACTTC CASSNSEVSEQYF
TRBJ2-1 NA 14 TRBD2 TRBV2 TGTGCCAGCCGCGGACTAGCGGTCTACAATGAGCAGTTCTTC CASRGLAVYNEQFF
TRBJ1-6 NA 13 NA TRBV21-1 TGTGCCAGCAGAGAAGGGGTGGGATCACCCCTCCACTTT CASREGVGSPLHF
TRBJ2-6 few 16 TRBD2 TRBV11-2 TGTGCCAGCCAGAGCGGGGTTGGAGGTGGGGCCAACGTCCTGACTTTC CASQSGVGGGANVLTF
TRBJ2-7 NA 14 NA TRBV19 TGTGCCAGTAGTATGGCGTCCCCCCAGGGCGAGCAGTACTTC CASSMASPQGEQYF
TRBJ2-3 few 15 TRBD2 TRBV14 TGTGCCAGCACCGGGGGAGCGGGAGTCCTAGATACGCAGTATTTT CASTGGAGVLDTQYF
TRBJ2-1 few 15 TRBD2 TRBV6-5 TGTGCCAGCAGTTACTGGGGGGGCTCCTACAATGAGCAGTTCTTC CASSYWGGSYNEQFF
TRBJ2-2 few 16 NA TRBV6-1 TGTGCCAGCAGTGAAAAAGGCGCAGGGAACACCGGGGAGCTGTTTTTT CASSEKGAGNTGELFF
TRBJ1-1 NA 12 TRBD1 TRBV9 TGTGCCAGCAGCGGACGACAGGGGAAAGCTTTCTTT CASSGRQGKAFF
TRBJ1-3 few 15 NA TRBV7-2 TGTGCCAGCAGCTTAAGGGGTTTCTCTGGAAACACCATATATTTT CASSLRGFSGNTIYF
TRBJ2-4 few 13 NA TRBV7-9 TGTGCCAGCAGCACGGGGTACAAAAACATTCAGTACTTC CASSTGYKNIQYF
TRBJ1-1 few 13 NA TRBV5-1 TGCGCCAGCAGCTGGGAGTCGGACACTGAAGCTTTCTTT CASSWESDTEAFF
TRBJ2-3 few 16 TRBD2 TRBV9 TGTGCCAGCAGCGTAGGGGCGGGGGAGAACACAGATACGCAGTATTTT CASSVGAGENTDTQYF